A single sample is the source of the 22 T cell receptor beta chains below, sequenced in a study of CD8+ T cells in alopecia areata. The treatment here: oral pan-JAK inhibitor, 5-10 mg twice daily. The sequencing template was cDNA reverse transcribed from extracted RNA. Generated by immunoSEQ multiplex PCR, the TCRdb table keeps only in-frame clones and is missing some. This sample has around 160,000 clones; less than 70% occur once, and the top ten carry over 12%. The specimen comprised CD4+ T cells sorted from blood, sampled at week 24, from a patient treated with tofacitinib. These receptors were taken from a human donor with alopecia areata.

V is TRBV6-5 and J is TRBJ1-5, with unresolved D. Trimming took off 6 bases at V and 7 bases at J, with 13 bases between the two ends. The CDR3 totals 13 residues. CDR1 and CDR2 (germline): MNHEY, SVGAGI. The DNA for the CDR3 is TGTGCCAGCAGCCCCCGTGCAAGCCAGCCCCAGCATTTT. Its protein is CASSPRASQPQHF.

Only a few counts were recorded for this clone. V and J are TRBV6-5 and TRBJ1-2, with D uncertain. The germline gives CDR1 MNHEY, CDR2 SVGAGI. The CDR3 sequence is 12 residues long. The V and J ends lost 8 bases and 5 bases respectively, with 12 bases between them. The CDR3 loop reads CASALTGYGYTF. DNA for the CDR3: TGTGCCAGCGCACTAACCGGATATGGCTACACCTTC.

J is TRBJ2-6 and V is TRBV2, with D hard to call. V lost 6 bases, J lost 0 bases, and 6 bases lay in between. CDR1 and CDR2 from the germline V gene are SNHLY and FYNNEI. The CDR3 loop spans 14 amino acids. Here the CDR3 DNA reads TGTGCCAGCAGCGACATCTCTGGGGCCAACGTCCTGACTTTC. Protein: CASSDISGANVLTF.

This clone was detected a few times. The chain is built from TRBV7-2 and TRBJ2-3, with TRBD1 matching over 10 bases. There are 17 residues in the CDR3. The germline gives CDR1 SGHTA, CDR2 FQGNSA. The V gene end was trimmed by 5 bases and the J gene end by 0 bases; junction bases not matched to a gene: 8. CDR3 DNA: TGTGCCAGCAGCCATAGGACAGGGGGTTATAGCACAGATACGCAGTATTTT. Translated, it gives CASSHRTGGYSTDTQYF.

V and J are TRBV9 and TRBJ2-3, with D uncertain. This CDR3 is built from 14 residues. Trimming pared 0 bases from V and 1 base from J, leaving 6 bases between. Germline assignment: CDR1 SGDLS and CDR2 YYNGEE. Here the CDR3 reads CASSVGRGTDTQYF. DNA for the CDR3: TGTGCCAGCAGCGTAGGAAGGGGCACAGATACGCAGTATTTT.

The V call is TRBV5-1, the J call TRBJ2-5; 10 nucleotides line up with TRBD1. V gave up 7 bases and J gave up 3 bases; unmatched junction bases: 6. The CDR3 runs 14 residues. The germline V gene encodes CDR1 SGHRS and CDR2 YFSETQ. The CDR3 spells CASRRDRGKETQYF. The CDR3 DNA reads as TGCGCCAGCCGCCGGGACAGGGGAAAAGAGACCCAGTACTTC.

The chain combines TRBV30 with TRBJ1-1; D remains unclear. Germline CDR1 reads GTSNPN; CDR2 reads SVGIG (reference sequence). Trimming left V 0 bases short and J 1 base short, with 9 bases between. The CDR3 totals 14 residues. DNA for the CDR3: TGTGCCTGGAGTGTAATCATCGGGAACACTGAAGCTTTCTTT. It encodes CAWSVIIGNTEAFF.

V is TRBV6-5 and J is TRBJ1-1; D is undetermined. Germline V gene data show CDR1 as MNHEY and CDR2 as SVGAGI. Deletions cut 4 bases from V and 1 base from J, with 4 bases between. CDR3 length: 12 amino acids. DNA for the CDR3: TGTGCCAGCAGTTTTCGGAACACTGAAGCTTTCTTT. Protein: CASSFRNTEAFF.

The gene calls are TRBV7-2 and TRBJ2-3, with D possibly being TRBD2 (7 bases). The ends were cut back, 4 bases at V and 2 bases at J, with 16 bases in the middle. CDR1 and CDR2 (germline): SGHTA, FQGNSA. There are 16 residues in the CDR3. The CDR3 DNA sequence: TGTGCCAGCAGCTCGCGGAGGGGGGGATTCACAGATACGCAGTATTTT. As protein: CASSSRRGGFTDTQYF.

The rearrangement joins TRBV15 to TRBJ2-2, with unresolved D. CDR1 and CDR2 (germline): LNHNV, YYDKDF (reference sequence). There are 12 residues in the CDR3. V shed 5 bases and J shed 8 bases, with 9 bases lying between them. Here the CDR3 DNA reads TGTGCCACCAGCGTGGAGTTAGGGGAGCTGTTTTTT. This sequence encodes CATSVELGELFF.

This clone was seen once. The chain links TRBV5-1 to TRBJ1-1, with 9 nucleotides matching TRBD1. Germline trimming cut 4 bases from V and 0 bases from J; bases unmatched to any gene: 4. Germline CDR1 and CDR2: SGHRS and YFSETQ. There are 15 residues in the CDR3. The CDR3 nucleotides are TGCGCCAGCAGCACCGGGACAGGGATGAACACTGAAGCTTTCTTT. Translating it yields CASSTGTGMNTEAFF.

The gene calls are TRBV5-1 and TRBJ1-1; weak D call: TRBD1 (6 bases). There are 14 residues in the CDR3. V lost 5 bases, J lost 5 bases, and 16 bases lay in between. From germline, CDR1 is SGHRS and CDR2 YFSETQ. The CDR3 DNA follows: TGCGCCAGCAGTTCTCGCAGGGGAGGAACTGAAGCTTTCTTT. Residues: CASSSRRGGTEAFF.

CDR3: CASSYSWFQANEQFF. CDR3 DNA: TGTGCCAGCAGTTACTCATGGTTCCAAGCTAATGAGCAGTTCTTC. The chain recombines TRBV6-5 with TRBJ2-1; no clear D. Germline loops: CDR1 MNHEY, CDR2 SVGAGI. The CDR3 spans 15 residues. V was shortened by 0 bases and J by 7 bases, with 13 bases between the two germline ends.

The CDR3, as DNA: TGTGCCACCAGCAGAGATTCCAGCGGGGCCCCGTTCTTC. It is translated as CATSRDSSGAPFF. The chain joins TRBV15 to TRBJ2-1, with 7 bases fitting TRBD2. With 0 bases clipped from V and 15 bases from J, the junction kept 8 bases outside the gene matches. From germline, CDR1 is LNHNV and CDR2 YYDKDF (reference sequence). The CDR3 sequence is 13 residues long. The full variable domain, with the rest looked up from reference TRBV15 and TRBJ2-1, is DAMVIQNPRYQVTQFGKPVTLSCSQTLNHNVMYWYQQKSSQAPKLLFHYYDKDFNNEADTPDNFQSRRPNTSFCFLDIRSPGLGDTAMYLCATSRDSSGAPFFGPGTRLTVL.

The chain carries TRBV11-3 and TRBJ1-5; 8 bases line up with TRBD1. Trimming cost V 5 bases and J 7 bases; bases outside gene matches: 4. Germline values: CDR1 SGHNT, CDR2 YENEEA. This CDR3 has 13 residues. In nucleotides, the CDR3 is TGTGCCAGCAGCCAGGACAGGGCCCAGCCCCAGCATTTT. Translated: CASSQDRAQPQHF.

As DNA, the CDR3 is TGTGCCAGCAGACCGGGAGGTAGCAATCAGCCCCAGCATTTT. It translates to CASRPGGSNQPQHF. The chain links TRBV6-5 to TRBJ1-5, with D unresolved. The CDR3 loop spans 14 amino acids. Germline V gene data show CDR1 as MNHEY and CDR2 as SVGAGI. V shed 6 bases and J shed 0 bases, with 9 bases lying between them.

This clone was counted a few times. V gene TRBV2 combines with J gene TRBJ2-7, with a weak D call TRBD2 (5 bases). CDR3 length: 15 residues. CDR1 SNHLY and CDR2 FYNNEI come from the germline V gene. Trimming took off 8 bases at V and 3 bases at J, with 20 bases between the two ends. The CDR3 sequence: CASQSGRLGSYEQYF. The CDR3 DNA reads as TGTGCCAGCCAGTCGGGCCGGTTGGGGAGCTACGAGCAGTACTTC.

The V call is TRBV15, the J call TRBJ2-7; 7 bases line up with TRBD2. This CDR3 is 12 amino acids long. The V and J ends lost 0 bases and 7 bases, in that order; junction bases with no gene match: 0. Germline V lookup: CDR1 LNHNV, CDR2 YYDKDF (reference sequence). The CDR3 DNA reads as TGTGCCACCAGCAGAGAGGGGGGGGAGCAGTACTTC. Encoded protein: CATSREGGEQYF.

This clone came up a few times. The chain employs TRBV7-9 and TRBJ2-1; D is undetermined. CDR3 length equals 12 residues. In germline, CDR1 is SEHNR, CDR2 FQNEAQ (reference sequence). With 3 bases removed from V and 12 bases from J, the gap between germline ends came to 12 bases. The chain's CDR3 is CASSLGLAWQFF. The CDR3 nucleotides are TGTGCCAGCAGCTTGGGTCTGGCCTGGCAGTTCTTC.

The chain is built from TRBV10-3 and TRBJ2-7, with D unresolved. There are 13 residues in the CDR3. V lost 4 bases and J lost 0, with 7 bases in between. Germline V gene lookup returns CDR1 ENHRY and CDR2 SYGVKD. The DNA of the CDR3 is TGTGCCATCAGTGTTGACATCTCCTACGAGCAGTACTTC. The encoded protein is CAISVDISYEQYF.

This clone occurred a few times. This rearrangement joins TRBV6-6 to TRBJ2-7; no reliable D call. CDR3 length: 13 amino acids. V shed 5 bases and J shed 7 bases, with 15 bases lying between them. Germline V gives CDR1 MNHNY, CDR2 SVGAGI (reference sequence). The CDR3 is CASSDISSREQYF. In nucleotides, the CDR3 is TGTGCCAGCAGTGACATATCTTCGAGGGAGCAGTACTTC.

The table lists this clone with a few counts. The chain couples TRBV5-7 to TRBJ1-1; tentatively, D is TRBD1 (6 bases). TRBV5-7 is identified as an open reading frame with a role that is uncertain. There are 16 residues in the CDR3. Trimming left V 1 base short and J 3 bases short, with 16 bases between. CDR3 DNA: TGTGCCAGCAGCTTGCAGGAACAGGGTCGGGACACTGAAGCTTTCTTT. Its protein product is CASSLQEQGRDTEAFF.